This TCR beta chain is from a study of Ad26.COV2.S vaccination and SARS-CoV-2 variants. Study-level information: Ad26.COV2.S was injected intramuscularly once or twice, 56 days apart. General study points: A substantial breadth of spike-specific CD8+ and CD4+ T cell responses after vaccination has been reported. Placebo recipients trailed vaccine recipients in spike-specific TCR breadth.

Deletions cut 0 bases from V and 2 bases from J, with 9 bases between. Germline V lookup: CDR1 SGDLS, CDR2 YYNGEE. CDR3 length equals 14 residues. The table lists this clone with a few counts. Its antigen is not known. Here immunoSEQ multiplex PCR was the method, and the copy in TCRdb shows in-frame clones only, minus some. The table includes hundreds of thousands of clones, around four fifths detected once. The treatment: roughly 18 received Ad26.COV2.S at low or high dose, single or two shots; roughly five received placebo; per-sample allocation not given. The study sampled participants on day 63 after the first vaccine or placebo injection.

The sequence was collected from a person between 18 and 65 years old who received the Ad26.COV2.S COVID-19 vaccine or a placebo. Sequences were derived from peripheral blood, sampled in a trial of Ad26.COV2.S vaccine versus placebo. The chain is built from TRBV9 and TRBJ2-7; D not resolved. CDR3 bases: TGTGCCAGCAGCGTAGGAACCCAGCCCTACGAGCAGTACTTC. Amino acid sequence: CASSVGTQPYEQYF.